One and the same sample provided the 7 T cell receptor beta chains below, sequenced in a study of T cell clonality in common variable immunodeficiency (dated by TCRdb to 2013 to 2016). Study-wide conclusions, independent of this receptor: Reportedly, TCRbeta sequences from CVID had fewer deletions and N-nucleotide insertions, and highly modified clones with 13 or more V deletions were absent from CVID.

These receptors have no identified antigens. Libraries came from the immunoSEQ multiplex PCR assay. In TCRdb, the immuneACCESS table is reduced to in-frame sequences with V and J assigned. These tables do not hold every clone; where another copy was compared, an unresolved V gene accounts for under half, and the others remain unexplained. The sample counts around 19,000 clones, each observed more than once. The biggest ten clones account for over 6.5% of the sample. Sequencing input: peripheral blood mononuclear cells. Source of these receptors: a human donor with common variable immunodeficiency.

For this clone: The read finishes 3 residues shy of the CDR3 end, and the germline J gene is used to complete it. V usage is TRBV19 and J usage is TRBJ1-5, with 9 positions matching TRBD1. J lost 5 bases, V lost 7 bases, and 9 bases had no gene match. The CDR3 loop spans 15 amino acids. CDR1 and CDR2 (germline): LNHDA, SQIVND (reference sequence). The CDR3: CASTPGTGWDQPQHF. The DNA read from the CDR3 is TGTGCCAGTACCCCAGGGACAGGGTGGGATCAGCCC.

As concerns this clone: Sequencing ends 3 residues short of the CDR3 end; the germline J gene provides the rest. The chain recombines TRBV19 with TRBJ2-1; 11 positions match TRBD2. Losses at the gene ends were 1 base for V and 4 bases for J; bases not matched to a gene: 6. This CDR3 comprises 17 residues. Germline V gene data show CDR1 as LNHDA and CDR2 as SQIVND (reference sequence). The sequenced CDR3 bases are TGTGCCAGTAGTATAGTCCTAGCGGGAGGCTCTTACAATGAG. It yields the protein CASSIVLAGGSYNE. The full CDR3 protein is CASSIVLAGGSYNEQFF. Based on the CDR3 plus reference TRBV19 and TRBJ2-1, the full variable domain is DGGITQSPKYLFRKEGQNVTLSCEQNLNHDAMYWYRQDPGQGLRLIYYSQIVNDFQKGDIAEGYSVSREKKESFPLTVTSAQKNPTAFYLCASSIVLAGGSYNEQFFGPGTRLTVL.

As concerns this clone: The read stops 3 residues short of the end of the CDR3; the missing end is completed from the germline J gene. This sequence joins TRBV30 and TRBJ1-2, with D possibly matching TRBD1 (6 bases). This CDR3 has 15 amino acids. Germline assignment: CDR1 GTSNPN and CDR2 SVGIG (reference sequence). V was shortened by 0 bases and J by 7 bases, with 18 bases between the two germline ends. The sequenced part of the CDR3 DNA is TGTGCCTGGAGTGTACGGGAACAGGGAGGCCGTGGC. Translated, it gives CAWSVREQGGRG. The CDR3, in full, reads CAWSVREQGGRGYTF. Using reference TRBV30 and TRBJ1-2 for the parts outside the CDR3, the full variable domain is SQTIHQWPATLVQPVGSPLSLECTVEGTSNPNLYWYRQAAGRGLQLLFYSVGIGQISSEVPQNLSASRPQDRQFILSSKKLLLSDSGFYLCAWSVREQGGRGYTFGSGTRLTVV.

This clone was seen only a few times. Read coverage stops 3 residues before the CDR3 terminus; the germline J gene supplies the remainder. This chain uses TRBV19 with TRBJ2-7; TRBD2 matches at 10 bases. This CDR3 spans 15 amino acids. V trimming: 3 bases; J trimming: 0 bases; junction bases outside the gene matches: 2. CDR1 LNHDA and CDR2 SQIVND come from the germline V gene (reference sequence). This CDR3 is CASSIASGSSYEQYF. The sequenced CDR3 bases are TGTGCCAGTAGTATTGCTAGCGGGAGCTCCTACGAG.

Of note for this clone: The CDR3 end lies 3 residues beyond the end of the read and is filled in from the germline J gene. V usage is TRBV7-8 and J usage is TRBJ1-1; TRBD1 is a possible D gene (5 bases). Germline V CDR1 and CDR2: SGHVS, FQNEAQ. This CDR3 has 14 residues. Trimming took off 2 bases at V and 5 bases at J, with 12 bases between the two ends. The CDR3 spells CASSLTGGRTEAFF. Partial CDR3 DNA: TGTGCCAGCAGCTTAACGGGGGGTCGGACTGAA.

A note on this clone: The read ends 3 residues before the CDR3 terminus; that terminus is restored from the germline J gene. The chain uses TRBV19 and TRBJ1-1; tentatively, D is TRBD1 (5 bases). The CDR3 sequence is 15 residues long. Trimming cost V 3 bases and J 7 bases, with 18 bases left between them. CDR1 is LNHDA, CDR2 SQIVND, per germline (reference sequence). The sequenced part of the CDR3 DNA is TGTGCCAGTAGTATTAACCCGGCCAGGGAGGGTGAA. It is translated as CASSINPAREGE. The entire CDR3 sequence reads CASSINPAREGEAFF.

This clone showed up just a few times. The CDR3 extends 3 residues past the end of the read, so its final part is completed from the germline J gene. The gene calls are TRBV7-2 and TRBJ1-4; 8 bases match TRBD1. The CDR3 is 15 amino acids. Per germline, CDR1 SGHTA and CDR2 FQGNSA. With V trimmed by 2 bases and J by 2 bases, 1 base remained unmatched. The sequenced part of the CDR3 DNA is TGTGCCAGCAGCTTACAGGGGGCCACTAATGAAAAA. Translation gives CASSLQGATNEK. The CDR3, in full, reads CASSLQGATNEKLFF.